The 27 T cell receptor beta chains below all came from one sample that was sequenced in a study of T-cell reconstitution after alpha-beta-depleted transplantation in children. Preparing the TCRbeta library involved the use of unique molecular identifiers. TCRdb reprocessed the PCR reads with MiXCR, giving one entry per CDR3 protein. The repertoire includes almost 500,000 distinct CDR3 sequences, 8% to 11% of them detected once, and about 2.1% sits in the top ten. The source was PBMCs, collected before TCRalphabeta/CD19-depleted stem cell transplant. Every receptor here comes from a child aged 2 to 10 with inherited bone marrow failure, due to receive a stem cell transplant.

Comments on this clonotype: Possible read error: a much larger clone is one base away. V is TRBV4-3 and J is TRBJ2-7; a weak D match, TRBD2 (6 bases). CDR1 is LGHNA, CDR2 YSLEER, per germline. V gave up 5 bases and J gave up 6 bases, with 14 bases separating them. There are 13 residues in the CDR3. CDR3 region: CASSAQGGGEQYF. The CDR3 nucleotides are TGCGCCAGCAGCGCCCAGGGAGGCGGCGAGCAGTACTTC.

This chain uses TRBV6-2 or TRBV6-3 with TRBJ2-4, with D tentatively TRBD1 (5 bases). From germline, CDR1 is MNHEY and CDR2 SVGEGT. The CDR3 consists of 15 residues. Trimming removed 6 bases at V and 3 bases at J, with 15 bases between. The DNA for the CDR3 is TGTGCCAGCAGCCCGACAGTGTGGGGCAAAAACATTCAGTACTTC. Translation: CASSPTVWGKNIQYF.

The chain is built from TRBV7-2 and TRBJ2-5; D unresolved. The CDR3 sequence is 17 residues long. Germline CDR1 SGHTA, CDR2 FQGNSA. V lost 1 base, J lost 1 base, and 16 bases lay in between. The CDR3 DNA reads TGTGCCAGCAGCTTAGGTTGGACCAGAACACCCCAAGAGACCCAGTACTTC. Translated, it gives CASSLGWTRTPQETQYF. The full variable domain, its missing parts supplied by reference TRBV7-2 and TRBJ2-5, is GAGVSQSPSNKVTEKGKDVELRCDPISGHTALYWYRQSLGQGLEFLIYFQGNSAPDKSGLPSDRFSAERTGGSVSTLTIQRTQQEDSAVYLCASSLGWTRTPQETQYFGPGTRLLVL.

With respect to this clonotype: The limits of the CDR3 on the DNA are not certain, so only TCRdb's listed CDR3 is given. The chain recombines TRBV6-2 or TRBV6-3 with TRBJ1-1; TRBD1 was called by the table and not checked on the DNA. The V gene's germline CDR1 is MNHEY and CDR2 SVGEGT. The CDR3 length equals 15 residues, ends included. CDR3 protein: CASSSSIAGGPGAFF.

Comment on this clonotype: This may be a read error: a much more frequent sequence differs by one nucleotide. The rearrangement links TRBV27 to TRBJ2-7; D uncertain. In germline, CDR1 is MNHEY, CDR2 SMNVEV (reference sequence). The CDR3 is 13 amino acids. V was cut by 5 bases and J by 6 bases, with 14 bases left in between. DNA of the CDR3: TGTGCCAGCAGTCTATGGAGAGGATCCGAGCAGTACTTC. This translates into CASSLWRGSEQYF.

Only a few counts were recorded for this clonotype. The V and J genes are TRBV6-1 and TRBJ2-1, with 11 bases identical to TRBD1. CDR1 MNHNS and CDR2 SASEGT come from the germline V gene. The CDR3 loop spans 14 amino acids. V gave up 9 bases and J gave up 6 bases; unmatched junction bases: 7. The DNA of the CDR3 is TGTGCCAGTAGCCGGGACAGGGGGTCCAATGAGCAGTTCTTC. Translation gives CASSRDRGSNEQFF.

On this clonotype: This may be a read error, as it is one base from a much larger clone. This rearrangement joins TRBV6-5 to TRBJ2-7; 7 nucleotides line up with TRBD2. The CDR3 runs to 16 residues. CDR1 MNHEY and CDR2 SVGAGI come from the germline V gene. V trimming: 0 bases; J trimming: 6 bases; junction bases outside the gene matches: 11. This chain's CDR3 is CASSYSGWTRVFEQYF. As DNA, the CDR3 is TGTGCCAGCAGTTACTCAGGATGGACTAGAGTCTTCGAGCAGTACTTC.

This clonotype has at least ten counts. This rearrangement joins TRBV20-1 to TRBJ1-6, with 12 bases matching TRBD1. From germline, CDR1 is DFQATT and CDR2 SNEGSKA (reference sequence). J gave up 9 bases and V 1 base, and 7 bases lay outside the gene matches. This CDR3 is built from 16 residues. The DNA of the CDR3 is TGCAGTGCTAGAGCCGGGACAGGGGGCGCCGGTTCACCCCTCCACTTT. Protein sequence: CSARAGTGGAGSPLHF.

This clonotype has a count of ten or more. This chain links TRBV5-5 with TRBJ2-3; D may be TRBD1 (7 bases). Germline CDR1 and CDR2: SGHKS and YYEKEE (reference sequence). This CDR3 contains 17 residues. Trimming removed 0 bases from V and 0 bases from J, with 14 bases in between. The CDR3 spells CASSLVLQGGSTDTQYF. CDR3 bases: TGTGCCAGCAGCTTGGTTCTGCAGGGGGGTAGCACAGATACGCAGTATTTT.

This clonotype was observed at least ten times. This rearrangement joins TRBV11-2 to TRBJ1-2; the D gene is possibly TRBD1 (5 bases). The germline V gene has CDR1 SGHAT and CDR2 FQNNGV. This CDR3 region has 13 residues. Deletions cut 3 bases from V and 7 bases from J, with 12 bases between. CDR3 region: CASSFGGNSGYTF. The CDR3 nucleotides read TGTGCCAGCAGCTTTGGGGGTAATTCTGGCTACACCTTC.

This clonotype was counted at least ten times. This chain connects TRBV7-9 to TRBJ2-7, with 7 bases identical to TRBD1. V was clipped by 0 bases and J by 6 bases; unmatched bases: 8. Germline lookup yields CDR1 SEHNR and CDR2 FQNEAQ (reference sequence). The CDR3 sequence is 15 residues long. This CDR3 reads CASSLAGLAGGEQYF. As DNA, the CDR3 is TGTGCCAGCAGCTTAGCGGGTTTAGCAGGGGGCGAGCAGTACTTC.

This CDR3 reads CASSSLDRVNYGYTF. Here the CDR3 DNA reads TGTGCCAGCAGTTCCCTGGACCGAGTTAACTATGGCTACACCTTC. V and J are TRBV12-3 or TRBV12-4 and TRBJ1-2; D is unclear. The germline V and J ends were trimmed by 4 bases and 1 base, with 13 bases remaining between them. This CDR3 contains 15 residues.

This clonotype was detected ten times or more. The V gene is TRBV5-1, the J gene TRBJ2-7; TRBD2 aligns across 7 bases. CDR1 and CDR2 from the germline V gene are SGHRS and YFSETQ. Losses at the gene ends were 0 bases for V and 6 bases for J; bases not matched to a gene: 9. The CDR3 loop spans 15 amino acids. The CDR3 here is CASSLVPAGASEQYF. The CDR3 DNA reads as TGCGCCAGCAGCTTGGTGCCCGCGGGAGCTAGCGAGCAGTACTTC.

In its sample, this clonotype was seen many times. The V call is TRBV29-1, the J call TRBJ2-5, with TRBD1 matching 8 bases. After removal of 7 bases from V and 5 bases from J, the junction contained 6 bases not matched to a gene. CDR1 is SQVTM, CDR2 ANQGSEA, per germline. The length of the CDR3 is 12 residues. The DNA of the CDR3 is TGCAGCGCAGGACAGGGAATGGAGACCCAGTACTTC. Amino acids: CSAGQGMETQYF.

This clonotype was seen only once. A much larger clone differs from this one at a single base, so this may be a read error. This chain uses TRBV3-1 with TRBJ2-1; 9 nucleotides agree with TRBD2. CDR3 length: 17 amino acids. CDR1 is LGHDT and CDR2 is YNNKEL in the germline V gene (reference sequence). This CDR3 reads CASSHPETSGTYDEQFF. The CDR3 DNA is TGTGCCAGCAGCCATCCAGAGACTAGCGGTACCTACGATGAGCAGTTCTTC.

This clonotype was seen at least ten times. The rearrangement joins TRBV6-6 to TRBJ2-3, with D possibly TRBD1 on 6 matching bases. CDR3 length: 15 residues. V dropped 5 bases and J dropped 3 bases, with 15 bases sitting between them. Germline-derived CDR1 and CDR2 are MNHNY and SVGAGI (reference sequence). The CDR3 DNA is TGTGCCAGCAGTACAGGGAGTTGGGGGACAGATACGCAGTATTTT. Its protein is CASSTGSWGTDTQYF.

This clonotype turned up a few times. V is TRBV12-3 or TRBV12-4 and J is TRBJ1-4; 7 bases map to TRBD1. With 5 bases clipped from V and 7 bases from J, the junction kept 10 bases outside the gene matches. CDR3 length: 15 amino acids. CDR3 DNA sequence: TGTGCCAGCAGTCCTACAGGGGCTCTGGGTGAAAAACTGTTTTTT. This gives the protein CASSPTGALGEKLFF.

This clonotype was counted ten times or more. The rearrangement uses TRBV12-5 and TRBJ2-2; TRBD1 aligns across 9 bases. Per the germline V gene, CDR1 is LGHNT and CDR2 is FRNRAP. This CDR3 region has 22 residues. Trimming removed 0 bases from V and 5 bases from J; junction bases left unmatched: 22. CDR3 nucleotides: TGTGCTAGTGGTTTGGTACCTAGCAGCGGGACAGGGCTATCCCGTTGGACCGGGGAGCTGTTTTTT. Translation gives CASGLVPSSGTGLSRWTGELFF.

This clonotype was seen at least ten times. CDR3 region: CASSPGTRWETQYF. Here the CDR3 DNA reads TGCGCCAGCAGCCCGGGGACCCGCTGGGAGACCCAGTACTTC. The J gene is TRBJ2-5, the V gene TRBV5-1; D possibly uses TRBD1 or TRBD2 (5 bases each). Germline assignment: CDR1 SGHRS and CDR2 YFSETQ. This CDR3 is 14 amino acids long. V lost 4 bases, J lost 5 bases, and 15 bases lay in between. Filled out from reference TRBV5-1 and TRBJ2-5, the complete variable domain reads KAGVTQTPRYLIKTRGQQVTLSCSPISGHRSVSWYQQTPGQGLQFLFEYFSETQRNKGNFPGRFSGRQFSNSRSEMNVSTLELGDSALYLCASSPGTRWETQYFGPGTRLLVL.

This clonotype turned up a few times. The gene calls are TRBV7-2 and TRBJ2-5, with TRBD1 identical over 7 bases. CDR1 and CDR2 (germline): SGHTA, FQGNSA. The V and J ends lost 6 bases and 4 bases, in that order; junction bases with no gene match: 14. There are 16 residues in the CDR3. DNA for the CDR3: TGTGCCAGCAGTCCCAGGGGGTGGGATGGGGGAGAGACCCAGTACTTC. It encodes CASSPRGWDGGETQYF. Supplemented by reference TRBV7-2 and TRBJ2-5, the full variable domain reads GAGVSQSPSNKVTEKGKDVELRCDPISGHTALYWYRQSLGQGLEFLIYFQGNSAPDKSGLPSDRFSAERTGGSVSTLTIQRTQQEDSAVYLCASSPRGWDGGETQYFGPGTRLLVL.

The V gene is TRBV3-1, the J gene TRBJ2-1; D remains unclear. Trimming removed 5 bases at V and 9 bases at J, with 14 bases between. The CDR3 contains 13 residues. The germline CDR1 and CDR2 sequences are LGHDT and YNNKEL (reference sequence). CDR3 region: CASSSELGAEQFF. The CDR3 bases are TGTGCCAGCAGCTCGGAACTCGGTGCTGAGCAGTTCTTC.

This clonotype was seen a single time. The chain is built from TRBV10-3 and TRBJ2-3; perhaps TRBD2 as D (5 bases). The CDR3 has 14 residues. V was shortened by 8 bases and J by 0 bases, with 12 bases between the two germline ends. CDR1 is ENHRY, CDR2 SYGVKD, per germline. CDR3 region: CAIALRTSTDTQYF. The CDR3 nucleotides read TGTGCCATCGCTCTCCGGACTAGCACAGATACGCAGTATTTT.

This clonotype was detected many times. The chain combines TRBV20-1 with TRBJ2-7, with unresolved D. Germline loops: CDR1 DFQATT, CDR2 SNEGSKA (reference sequence). This CDR3 is built from 13 residues. V was pared by 6 bases and J by 0 bases, with 12 bases between. CDR3 in DNA: TGCAGTGCCCGGCGGCCTCTCTCCTACGAGCAGTACTTC. Translated: CSARRPLSYEQYF.

Note on this clonotype: This may be a read error, as it is one base from a much larger clone. This chain uses TRBV5-1 with TRBJ2-3, with a weak D call TRBD1 (6 bases). The CDR3 is made up of 15 amino acids. Germline V gives CDR1 SGHRS, CDR2 YFSETQ. Trimming removed 3 bases from V and 2 bases from J, with 13 bases in between. The CDR3 region is CASSSTGRTTDTQYF. The CDR3 coding sequence is TGCGCCAGCAGCTCGACAGGCCGTACCACAGATACGCAGTATTTT.

A few counts support this clonotype. J is TRBJ2-3 and V is TRBV20-1, with 8 bases that match TRBD2. V dropped 5 bases and J dropped 3; count of bases not matched to a gene: 10. CDR3 length: 15 residues. Germline-derived CDR1 and CDR2 are DFQATT and SNEGSKA (reference sequence). CDR3 nucleotides: TGCAGTGCTTCCCCCGGGACTAGTGGGACAGATACGCAGTATTTT. Its translation: CSASPGTSGTDTQYF.

DNA of the CDR3: TGTGCCAGCTCACCGCCAGGGGGTCGGCCCCAGCATTTT. It yields the protein CASSPPGGRPQHF. The rearrangement joins TRBV18 to TRBJ1-5; 7 bases agree with TRBD1. The CDR3 has 13 amino acids. The trim removed 3 bases at V and 9 bases at J, leaving 5 bases unmatched. CDR1 and CDR2 (germline): KGHSH, LQKENI. Drawing the rest from reference TRBV18 and TRBJ1-5, the complete variable domain is NAGVMQNPRHLVRRRGQEARLRCSPMKGHSHVYWYRQLPEEGLKFMVYLQKENIIDESGMPKERFSAEFPKEGPSILRIQQVVRGDSAAYFCASSPPGGRPQHFGDGTRLSIL.

This clonotype was seen only once. The genes are TRBV4-3 and TRBJ1-5; D remains ambiguous. CDR3 size: 16 residues. Germline V gives CDR1 LGHNA, CDR2 YSLEER. Trimming shortened V by 4 bases and J by 4 bases, and 17 bases separated the two germline ends. CDR3 DNA: TGCGCCAGCAGCCTAGACATCAGCCCGGCGAATCAGCCCCAGCATTTT. It encodes CASSLDISPANQPQHF.